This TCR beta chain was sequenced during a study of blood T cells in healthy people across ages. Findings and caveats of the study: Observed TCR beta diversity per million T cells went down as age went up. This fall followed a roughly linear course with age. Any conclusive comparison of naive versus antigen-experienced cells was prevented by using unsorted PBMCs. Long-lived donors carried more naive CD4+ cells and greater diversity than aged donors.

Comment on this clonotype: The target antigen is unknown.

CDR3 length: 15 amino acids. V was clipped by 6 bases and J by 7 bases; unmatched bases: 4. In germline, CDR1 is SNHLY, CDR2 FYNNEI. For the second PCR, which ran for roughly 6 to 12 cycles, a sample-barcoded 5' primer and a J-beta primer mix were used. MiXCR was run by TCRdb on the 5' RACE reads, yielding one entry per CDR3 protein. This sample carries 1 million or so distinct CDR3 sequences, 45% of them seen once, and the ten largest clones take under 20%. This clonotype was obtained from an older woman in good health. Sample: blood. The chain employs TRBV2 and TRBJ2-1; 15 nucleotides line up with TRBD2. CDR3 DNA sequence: TGTGCCAGCAGAGGACTAGCGGGGGGGGCTAATGAGCAGTTCTTC. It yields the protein CASRGLAGGANEQFF.